The present T cell receptor beta chain was sequenced within a study of blood T cell repertoires in COVID-19. At the level of the study: Researchers got acute and convalescent COVID-19 samples from the United States, Italy and Spain. PBMCs, B-cell-depleted T cells, or T cells were the source of the cDNA or gDNA that made up the material.

V trimming: 7 bases; J trimming: 4 bases; junction bases outside the gene matches: 9. The CDR3 spans 14 residues. Per the germline V gene, CDR1 is SQVTM and CDR2 is ANQGSEA. Per the original data handling: Reference gene primers were amplified, and this amplification served to estimate nucleated cell counts. Libraries were prepared by immunoSEQ multiplex PCR; TCRdb keeps only in-frame clonotypes and omits some of them. That table is the source of V, J and clone size, and D and trimming were worked out from the DNA. The table includes about 170,000 clones, around 82% detected once. This clone occurred a few times.

This chain joins TRBV29-1 and TRBJ1-1; 10 bases align to TRBD1. Sample: peripheral blood. This TCR came from a woman of 80 years or more with acute or convalescent COVID-19. In nucleotides, the CDR3 is TGCAGCGGGGACAGGGGCGGGATGGGCACTGAAGCTTTCTTT. This codes for CSGDRGGMGTEAFF.